A selection of T cell receptor beta chains follows, all from one sample in a study of shared clonotypes between healthy human individuals. Assay used: immunoSEQ multiplex PCR; TCRdb lists only in-frame clones, some missing. The sample has around 2,000,000 clones, 95% seen once. Specimen: naive CD4+ T cells sorted from blood. The receptors here all came from a man aged 18 to 30 in good health. Each CDR3 is given without its conserved first and last residue.

TRBV9,TRBJ2-3,12,ASSADLSTDTQY
TRBV5-4,TRBJ2-5,12,ASKLAGGPETQY
TRBV10-3,TRBJ1-1,14,ATTSRTRGPNTEAF
TRBV11-2,TRBJ1-4,13,ASSLAAGVGEKLF
TRBV30,TRBJ2-4,17,AWSAMTSGRFASKNIQY
TRBV19,TRBJ2-1,11,ASSMGVRNEQF
TRBV30,TRBJ2-3,11,AWGRGGRDTQY
TRBV7-9,TRBJ1-3,12,ASSLLRTGNTIY
TRBV2,TRBJ2-1,12,ASSDEQGYNEQF
TRBV2,TRBJ2-2,12,ASSDLNRDGELF
TRBV5-1,TRBJ2-2,12,ASSLGSGAGELF
TRBV11-2,TRBJ1-3,13,ASSLSTGIGNTIY
TRBV10-3,TRBJ2-3,13,AISLALDGTDTQY
TRBV1,TRBJ1-5,15,TSSQELGQFSNQPQH
TRBV5-1,TRBJ2-7,12,ASRNSVVRDEQY
TRBV30,TRBJ1-3,12,AWSGTRPGNTIY
TRBV18,TRBJ1-2,11,ASSPTTGYGYT
TRBV30,TRBJ2-2,12,AWTTYRDPRELF
TRBV2,TRBJ1-1,12,ASSGVRVFTEAF
TRBV5-4,TRBJ2-5,10,ASSLNSETQY
TRBV28,TRBJ2-3,13,ASTSGGPSTDTQY
TRBV5-3,TRBJ1-3,17,ARSLNGTGGKCSGNTIY
TRBV5-1,TRBJ1-2,15,ASSLGGTGVSNYGYT
TRBV5-1,TRBJ2-7,13,ASSLTDYQAYEQY
TRBV4-2,TRBJ2-7,15,ASSQLPSGGTSYEQY